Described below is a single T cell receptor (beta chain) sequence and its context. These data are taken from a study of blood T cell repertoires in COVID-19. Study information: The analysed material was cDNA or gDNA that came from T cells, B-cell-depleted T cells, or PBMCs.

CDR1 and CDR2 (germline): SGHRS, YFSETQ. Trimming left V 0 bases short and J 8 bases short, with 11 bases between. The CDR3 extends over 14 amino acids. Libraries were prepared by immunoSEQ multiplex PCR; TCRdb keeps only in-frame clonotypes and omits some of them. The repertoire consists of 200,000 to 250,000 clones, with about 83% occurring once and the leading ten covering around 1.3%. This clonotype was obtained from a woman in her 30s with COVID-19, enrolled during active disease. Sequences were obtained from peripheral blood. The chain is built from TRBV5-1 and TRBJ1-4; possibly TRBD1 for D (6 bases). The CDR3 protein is CASSLVAGEEKLFF. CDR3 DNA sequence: TGCGCCAGCAGCTTGGTGGCAGGGGAGGAAAAACTGTTTTTT.